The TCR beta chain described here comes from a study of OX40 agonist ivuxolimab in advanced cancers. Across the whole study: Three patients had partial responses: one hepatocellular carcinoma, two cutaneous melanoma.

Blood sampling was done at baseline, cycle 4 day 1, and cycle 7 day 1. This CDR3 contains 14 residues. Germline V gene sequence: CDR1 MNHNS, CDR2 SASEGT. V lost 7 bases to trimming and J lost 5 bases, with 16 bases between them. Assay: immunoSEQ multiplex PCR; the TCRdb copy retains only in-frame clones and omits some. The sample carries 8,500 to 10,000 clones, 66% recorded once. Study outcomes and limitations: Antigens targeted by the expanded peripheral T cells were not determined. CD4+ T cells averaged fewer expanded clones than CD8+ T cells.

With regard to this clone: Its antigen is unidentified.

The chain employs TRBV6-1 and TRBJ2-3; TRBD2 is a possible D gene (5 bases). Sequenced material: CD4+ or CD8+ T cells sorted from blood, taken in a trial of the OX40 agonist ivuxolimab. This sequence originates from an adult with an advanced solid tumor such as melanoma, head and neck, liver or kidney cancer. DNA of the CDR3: TGTGCCAGCATAGCGTTTGGGCTTGGAGATACGCAGTATTTT. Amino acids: CASIAFGLGDTQYF.